Shown below are 2 T cell receptor beta chains from a single sample sequenced in a study of vaccination and CD4 T cells after COVID-19. Time point denoted: late sampling 161 to 241 days after vaccination in three convalescent patients. Regarding treatment: approximately 9-day PBMC culture with coronavirus spike peptide pools or control peptides (ViraFEST assay). The Oncomine TCR Beta short-read assay sequenced DNA from cultured CD4+ T cells. TCRdb reprocessed the PCR reads with MiXCR, giving one entry per CDR3 protein. Among about 16,000 distinct CDR3 sequences listed, 50% to 65% were seen once. The antigens these receptors bind are not known. Sequenced here: CD4+ T cells from blood, cultured in vitro, sampled about 7 months after SARS-CoV-2 vaccination. The receptors originated from a human donor who had recovered from COVID-19.

V gene TRBV20-1 combines with J gene TRBJ2-7, with 10 bases fitting TRBD2. Germline values: CDR1 DFQATT, CDR2 SNEGSKA (reference sequence). V shed 6 bases, J shed 2 bases, and the junction held 10 bases outside the gene matches. The CDR3 length is 15 residues. The CDR3 loop is CSAAPGTSDAYEQYF. In DNA, the CDR3 is TGCAGTGCGGCCCCCGGGACTAGCGACGCCTACGAGCAGTACTTC.

This sequence joins TRBV20-1 and TRBJ2-1, with D perhaps matching TRBD1 or TRBD2 (5 bases each). The germline CDR1 and CDR2 sequences are DFQATT and SNEGSKA (reference sequence). V dropped 2 bases and J dropped 9 bases, with 23 bases sitting between them. This CDR3 has 16 residues. CDR3 sequence: CSARYRRDPLFGEQFF. CDR3 coding DNA: TGCAGTGCTAGATACCGCCGGGACCCGCTTTTTGGTGAGCAGTTCTTC.